This TCR beta chain was captured in a study of blood T cell repertoires in COVID-19. Study-level background: Spain, Italy and the United States supplied samples that represented acute and convalescent COVID-19. PBMCs, B-cell-depleted T cells, or T cells provided the cDNA or gDNA that made up the material.

Seattle patients were enrolled while actively infected and followed longitudinally. The CDR3 contains 16 residues. Trimming cost V 5 bases and J 5 bases; bases outside gene matches: 13. From germline, CDR1 is MDHEN and CDR2 SYDVKM. In the source study's methods: Cell counts per sample came from amplifying reference gene primers. TCRdb's copy holds only in-frame clones and misses some; the assay was immunoSEQ multiplex PCR. That table supplies the V and J calls and clone size; D and trimming were determined from the DNA. The sample yields about 260,000 clones, about 90% seen once. The sequencing input was peripheral blood. The V gene is TRBV28, the J gene TRBJ1-2; TRBD1 aligns across 8 bases. This clonotype originated in a person aged 18-29 years with COVID-19, enrolled during active disease. The CDR3 reads CASSRGPGTGLYGYTF. The CDR3 DNA reads TGTGCCAGCAGTCGTGGCCCGGGGACAGGCCTTTATGGCTACACCTTC.